This entry describes one TCR beta chain. Its antigen is as yet unknown. This sample was included in a study of cytomegalovirus exposure and HLA in healthy donors. Use of 60 Vbeta and 13 Jbeta primers characterized the PCR. Using immunoSEQ multiplex PCR, the repertoire was profiled, and TCRdb retains in-frame clones only, with some absent. The sample holds 150,000 to 200,000 clones, under 90% seen once. Germline assignment: CDR1 MNHEY and CDR2 SMNVEV (reference sequence). The trim removed 5 bases at V and 6 bases at J, leaving 5 bases unmatched. The CDR3 extends over 13 amino acids. Points from the study as a whole: Immune exposure information available was restricted to CMV serostatus. It was reported in a later analysis that an Asian-associated ancestry cluster showed fewer N-insertions than the roughly 670-donor mean. TRBV6-2, TRBV6-3 and some other V segments were excluded as indistinguishable.

V and J are TRBV27 and TRBJ1-2; 8 positions match TRBD1. This TCR was sampled from a man aged 18 to 35 in good health and CMV-seronegative. Sequenced: PBMCs. CDR3 loop: CASSTQGQDGYTF. CDR3 coding DNA: TGTGCCAGCAGTACACAGGGACAGGATGGCTACACCTTC.